Described below is a single TCR beta chain sequence and its context. Its antigen is still unknown. TCRdb keeps only in-frame clones here, not all; method: immunoSEQ multiplex PCR. Among 65,000 to 90,000 clones listed, around four fifths were seen once. The data are from a study of T cell repertoires and HLA-DP antigens. Looking at the study overall: Average DNA input: approximately 220 ng for CD137+CD4+ sorts, 900 to 1,500 ng pre-culture. Study-wide results and caveats: Antigen presentation used HeLa cells, with total CD4+ cells responding.

Per the germline V gene, CDR1 is SGDLS and CDR2 is YYNGEE. This CDR3 comprises 15 residues. V dropped 0 bases and J dropped 6 bases, with 13 bases sitting between them. Negative selection yielded untouched CD4+ T cells of average about 98% purity. The rearrangement joins TRBV9 to TRBJ1-3; D call uncertain. Source material: CD4+ T cells from PBMCs. This clonotype originated in a man in his fifties or sixties in good health and CMV-seronegative. This CDR3 is CASSVAGSQINTIYF. DNA for the CDR3: TGTGCCAGCAGCGTAGCCGGGTCCCAGATAAACACCATATATTTT.